A selection of T cell receptor beta chains follows, all from one sample in a study of blood T cell repertoires in COVID-19. Repertoires were generated with immunoSEQ multiplex PCR, while TCRdb's copy carries only in-frame clones and drops some. This table has about 330,000 clones, approximately 92% appearing once. Input material: PBMCs or T cells enriched from blood (not recorded which). All receptors derive from a woman aged 25 to 39 who had recovered from COVID-19. CDR3s leave out the opening cysteine and the closing phenylalanine or tryptophan. Each record gives: V gene, J gene, CDR3 protein.

TRBV7-3	TRBJ2-1	ASSLGQYNEQF
TRBV7-9	TRBJ1-1	ASSLEGRTEAF
TRBV9	TRBJ2-3	ASSANGSDTQY
TRBV11-2	TRBJ1-1	ASSLMGRSVAEAF
TRBV14	TRBJ1-2	ASSQRAGLHGYT
TRBV19	TRBJ1-2	ASSNRANYGYT
TRBV6-5	TRBJ1-1	ASWKGLNTEAF
TRBV28	TRBJ1-2	ASTQKDNYT
TRBV5-1	TRBJ2-7	ASSGSLESYEQY
TRBV5-1	TRBJ2-3	ASSSGQGSTDTQY
TRBV18	TRBJ2-4	ASSPFRGRANIQY
TRBV5-4	TRBJ2-5	ASSRGTPGAQETQY
TRBV2	TRBJ1-2	ASSEVGGGYGYT
TRBV3-1/TRBV3-2	TRBJ2-1	ATIRVSSGRSYNEQF
TRBV9	TRBJ2-5	ASSAPRSTGRETQY
TRBV19	TRBJ1-4	ASRTSATNEKLF
TRBV27	TRBJ2-7	ASRSGLASNEQY
TRBV6-5	TRBJ2-7	ASSYGASEQY
TRBV5-8	TRBJ2-6	ASTSWRGTSSSGANVLT
TRBV27	TRBJ1-6	ASKNDGRYNSPLH
TRBV19	TRBJ2-3	ASWGQGGADTQY
TRBV3-1/TRBV3-2	TRBJ1-1	ATPVEAF
TRBV2	TRBJ1-2	ASSESPSRTNAPRYGYT
TRBV7-2	TRBJ2-7	ASSPGPLQFYEQY
TRBV3-1/TRBV3-2	TRBJ1-2	ASSQGLALQGSCYGYT
TRBV4-2	TRBJ1-6	ASSQDLQARGDSPLH
TRBV7-3	TRBJ2-5	ASSLIGAVKETQY
TRBV2	TRBJ1-2	ASSDVTENYGYT
TRBV6-5	TRBJ2-3	ASKPGGGDTQY